The present T cell receptor beta chain was sequenced within a study of lymphopenia after photon versus proton radiotherapy. Study conclusions and caveats: After lymphocyte nadir, photon-treated repertoires showed oligoclonal expansion, especially CD8+ Temra.

Profiled with immunoSEQ multiplex PCR; TCRdb holds only in-frame clones, not every one. The sample yields roughly 23,000 clones, over 90% seen once. With regard to this clone: Its cognate antigen is unknown.

The CDR3 length is 14 residues. Trimming at V came to 2 bases and at J to 7 bases, leaving 0 bases not matched to a gene. The V gene's germline CDR1 is MRHNA and CDR2 SNTAGT. This chain connects TRBV6-4 to TRBJ2-1, with TRBD2 matching over 12 bases. The sample consisted of peripheral blood, taken from a patient treated with proton-based radiotherapy. The receptor's source is a woman in her seventies with pancreatic cancer. Some clones in this sample may be carry-over from other donors' samples. CDR3 sequence: CASSDLAGGNEQFF. The CDR3 nucleotides read TGTGCCAGCAGTGACCTAGCGGGAGGGAATGAGCAGTTCTTC.